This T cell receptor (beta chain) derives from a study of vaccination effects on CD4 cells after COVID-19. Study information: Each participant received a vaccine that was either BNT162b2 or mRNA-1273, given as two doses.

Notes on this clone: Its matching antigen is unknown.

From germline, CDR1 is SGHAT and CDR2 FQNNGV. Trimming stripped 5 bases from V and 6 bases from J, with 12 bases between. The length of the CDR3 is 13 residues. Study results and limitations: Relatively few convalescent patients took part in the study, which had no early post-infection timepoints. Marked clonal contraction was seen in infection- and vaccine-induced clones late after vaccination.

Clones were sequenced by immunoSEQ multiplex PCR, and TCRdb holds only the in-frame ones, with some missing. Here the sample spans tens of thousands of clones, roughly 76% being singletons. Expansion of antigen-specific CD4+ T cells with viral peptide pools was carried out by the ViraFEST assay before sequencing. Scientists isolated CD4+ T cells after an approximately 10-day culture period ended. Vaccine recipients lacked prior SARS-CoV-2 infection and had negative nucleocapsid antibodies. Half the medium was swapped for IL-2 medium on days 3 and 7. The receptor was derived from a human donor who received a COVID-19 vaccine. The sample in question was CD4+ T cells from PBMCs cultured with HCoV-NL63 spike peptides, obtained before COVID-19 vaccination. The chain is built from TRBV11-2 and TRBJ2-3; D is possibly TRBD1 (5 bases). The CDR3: CASSLWAGDTQYF. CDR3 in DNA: TGTGCCAGCAGCCTCTGGGCAGGGGATACGCAGTATTTT.